This TCR beta chain stems from a study of molecular identifiers for immune sequencing clone quantification. Across the whole study: Replicates split RNA from about 20,000 or 100,000 naive CD8 cells five ways, and the researchers sequenced four portions. Study-level points and caveats: In a background of around 920,000 naive cells, spiked Jurkat TCR RNA from one cell was reportedly detectable. For effector cells, clones above 20 RNA copies held over 99% of molecules; for naive cells, under 1%.

V shed 0 bases and J 2 bases; nucleotides not matched to a gene: 6. This CDR3 is built from 16 residues. From germline, CDR1 is LNHDA and CDR2 SQIVND (reference sequence). Bulk TCR library preparation followed previously described methods with listed TCR primers. From the PCR reads, TCRdb called clonotypes with MiXCR, one entry per CDR3 protein. In the table there are 550,000 to 750,000 distinct CDR3 sequences, just under 20% of which are singletons. The table lists this clonotype with a few counts. What it recognizes is unknown. The source material was naive CD8+ T cells from blood, with Jurkat cell RNA spiked in. Noted subset: FACS-sorted CD8+CD4-CCR7+CD45RA+ naive T cells. The chain links TRBV19 to TRBJ2-7; 8 nucleotides match TRBD1. This TCR was sampled from a human donor in good health. Some libraries in this study had Jurkat cell RNA spiked in. The CDR3 spells CASSIDGPTGAYEQYF. CDR3 coding DNA: TGTGCCAGTAGTATAGATGGGCCGACAGGGGCCTACGAGCAGTACTTC.